The table lists the clone carrying this TCR beta chain with a few counts. The V segment lost 0 bases and the J segment 6 bases; nucleotides outside the gene matches: 6. CDR1 is DFQATT, CDR2 SNEGSKA, per germline (reference sequence). The CDR3 runs 14 residues. The record originates from a study of blood T cells in healthy people across ages. A J-beta primer mix and a sample-barcoded 5' primer were used in a second PCR of about 7 to 12 cycles. TCRdb reprocessed the 5' RACE reads via MiXCR and lists one record per CDR3 protein. The table includes about 1.6 million distinct CDR3 sequences, roughly a third detected once. Caucasian individuals from Russia who were healthy and aged 6 to 90 acted as donors.

Sequenced: blood. The sequence came from a young woman in good health. This chain connects TRBV20-1 to TRBJ2-5; 8 bases are a match to TRBD2. As DNA, the CDR3 is TGCAGTGCTAGAGATGTCGGGGGGGCGAAGACCCAGTACTTC. Residues: CSARDVGGAKTQYF.